This record looks at one T cell receptor (beta chain) sequence and its context. The source of the sample is a study of T cell changes during pregnancy in multiple sclerosis. This CDR3 region has 13 residues. CDR1 and CDR2 (germline): SNHLY, FYNNEI. Losses at the gene ends were 8 bases for V and 2 bases for J; bases not matched to a gene: 4. This table comes from immunoSEQ multiplex PCR, and its TCRdb copy is limited to in-frame clones, with some not included. The sample yields some 97,000 clones, roughly nine tenths seen once. The origin of this receptor is a female donor with multiple sclerosis, enrolled in a pregnancy study. V and J are TRBV2 and TRBJ2-7; TRBD1 matches at 9 bases. This specimen was peripheral blood, taken in the second trimester of pregnancy. CDR3 sequence: CASSGQGTYEQYF. The CDR3, as DNA: TGTGCCAGCTCGGGACAGGGTACCTACGAGCAGTACTTC.